Following are 24 T cell receptor beta chains from one sample sequenced in a study of early T cells in non-severe SARS-CoV-2 infection. TCRdb processed the 5' RACE reads anew with MiXCR; each CDR3 protein has one entry. Found here are around 37,000 distinct CDR3 sequences, over 9% of them singletons; the top ten hold approximately 13%. Source material: whole blood. The origin of the receptors is an adult who was a healthcare worker with PCR-confirmed SARS-CoV-2 infection or an uninfected control (not recorded which).

As regards this clonotype: One junction end disagrees with the germline gene, perhaps due to a read error. This chain links TRBV7-6 with TRBJ2-5, with 11 bases aligning to TRBD1. The CDR3 contains 15 residues. Germline V gene data show CDR1 as SGHVS and CDR2 as FNYEAQ. The CDR3 loop reads CVSSSGQGAQETQYF. The CDR3 nucleotides are TGTGTCAGCAGCTCCGGACAGGGGGCACAAGAGACCCAGTACTTC.

Many counts were recorded for this clonotype. J is TRBJ2-3 and V is TRBV20-1, with 10 positions matching TRBD2. With 2 bases clipped from V and 1 base from J, the junction kept 3 bases outside the gene matches. The CDR3 has 15 residues. Germline V lookup: CDR1 DFQATT, CDR2 SNEGSKA (reference sequence). CDR3 sequence (DNA): TGCAGTGCTAGATTCCTAGCGGGGGGCACAGATACGCAGTATTTT. Translated: CSARFLAGGTDTQYF.

This clonotype was seen repeatedly, ten times or more. The chain uses TRBV11-1 and TRBJ1-6; TRBD1 might be the D (6 bases). V dropped 5 bases and J dropped 5 bases, with 10 bases sitting between them. The CDR3 loop spans 14 amino acids. Germline V lookup: CDR1 SGHAT, CDR2 FQDESV (reference sequence). The CDR3 protein is CASSRTGNNSPLHF. The CDR3 DNA reads as TGTGCCAGCAGCCGTACAGGGAATAATTCACCCCTCCACTTT.

The chain recombines TRBV6-2 or TRBV6-3 with TRBJ2-7, with D maybe TRBD2 (6 bases). CDR3 length: 14 amino acids. Germline CDR1 reads MNHEY; CDR2 reads SVGEGT. V gave up 7 bases and J gave up 4 bases, with 17 bases separating them. The CDR3 loop is CASTTPGLLYEQYF. In nucleotides, the CDR3 is TGTGCCAGCACAACCCCGGGACTCTTATACGAGCAGTACTTC.

Relative to its sample, this clonotype is medium-sized (0.01 to 0.1%). This chain links TRBV7-3 with TRBJ1-5, with D perhaps TRBD1 (5 bases). The germline CDR1 and CDR2 sequences are SGHTA and FQGTGA. The CDR3 runs to 14 residues. The V and J ends lost 5 bases and 5 bases respectively, with 13 bases between them. The CDR3 DNA reads TGTGCCAGCAGCCCCGGGGGAGGGGATCAGCCCCAGCATTTT. Translation gives CASSPGGGDQPQHF. The entire variable domain, with the rest obtained from reference TRBV7-3 and TRBJ1-5, is as follows: GAGVSQTPSNKVTEKGKYVELRCDPISGHTALYWYRQSLGQGPEFLIYFQGTGAADDSGLPNDRFFAVRPEGSVSTLKIQRTERGDSAVYLCASSPGGGDQPQHFGDGTRLSIL.

This clonotype has a count of ten or more. The rearrangement uses TRBV2 and TRBJ1-4; no reliable D call. V lost 0 bases and J lost 6, with 8 bases in between. CDR3 length equals 14 residues. From germline, CDR1 is SNHLY and CDR2 FYNNEI. The CDR3 bases are TGTGCCAGCAGTGAAGCGCGTCGAGATGAAAAACTGTTTTTT. This gives the protein CASSEARRDEKLFF.

V and J are TRBV20-1 and TRBJ2-1; D is unresolved. This CDR3 spans 15 amino acids. The V gene lost 0 bases and the J gene lost 1 base, with 10 bases spanning the gap. The germline V gene encodes CDR1 DFQATT and CDR2 SNEGSKA (reference sequence). CDR3 sequence reads: CSARDSGRSYNEQFF. The CDR3, as DNA: TGCAGTGCTAGAGATTCCGGGCGGTCCTACAATGAGCAGTTCTTC.

This clonotype has only a few counts. The chain links TRBV4-2 to TRBJ1-1, with D perhaps matching TRBD1 (6 bases). The length of the CDR3 is 16 residues. Germline V lookup: CDR1 LGHNA, CDR2 YNFKEQ. V dropped 0 bases and J dropped 2 bases, with 13 bases sitting between them. The CDR3 sequence: CASSQDWGAGNTEAFF. DNA for the CDR3: TGTGCCAGCAGCCAAGATTGGGGGGCCGGAAACACTGAAGCTTTCTTT.

This clonotype was found once. The J gene is TRBJ1-3, the V gene TRBV13; the D is unclear. CDR1 is PRHDT and CDR2 is FYEKMQ in the germline V gene (reference sequence). The CDR3 covers 15 residues. V was pared by 5 bases and J by 0 bases, with 11 bases between. CDR3 sequence reads: CASSVAEVSGNTIYF. The CDR3 nucleotides read TGTGCCAGCAGCGTAGCTGAGGTCTCTGGAAACACCATATATTTT. The whole variable domain, filled in from reference TRBV13 and TRBJ1-3, reads AAGVIQSPRHLIKEKRETATLKCYPIPRHDTVYWYQQGPGQDPQFLISFYEKMQSDKGSIPDRFSAQQFSDYHSELNMSSLELGDSALYFCASSVAEVSGNTIYFGEGSWLTVV.

Ten or more counts support this clonotype. The J gene is TRBJ1-2, the V gene TRBV10-3, with 10 positions matching TRBD1. The germline CDR1 and CDR2 sequences are ENHRY and SYGVKD. The CDR3 has 13 residues. After removal of 10 bases from V and 4 bases from J, the junction contained 6 bases not matched to a gene. The CDR3 DNA follows: TGTGCCAGCGACAGGGGGCTTACCTATGGCTACACCTTC. It codes for CASDRGLTYGYTF.

This clonotype was found many times. The chain uses TRBV7-3 and TRBJ1-6; D perhaps matches TRBD1 (6 bases). The CDR3 has 15 residues. Germline V gene data show CDR1 as SGHTA and CDR2 as FQGTGA. The V end was cut by 1 base, the J end by 7 bases, with 11 bases between. The CDR3 loop is CASSLRGRGNSPLHF. The CDR3 bases are TGTGCCAGCAGCTTAAGGGGCAGGGGAAATTCACCCCTCCACTTT.

There are many counts of this clonotype. The rearrangement joins TRBV12-3 or TRBV12-4 to TRBJ2-6; TRBD2 might be the D (6 bases). The CDR3 extends over 16 amino acids. Trimming pared 5 bases from V and 3 bases from J, leaving 14 bases between. The CDR3 DNA sequence: TGTGCCAGCAGTCAGATCGGGGGTTTTGGGGCCAACGTCCTGACTTTC. Translated: CASSQIGGFGANVLTF.

About this clonotype itself: Since a much larger clone is just one base distant, this may be a read error. DNA of the CDR3: TGTGCCAGCGGTGACCCGTTGACAGACAATGAGCAGTTCTTC. Protein product: CASGDPLTDNEQFF. The genes are TRBV6-4 and TRBJ2-1; TRBD1 is a possible D gene (5 bases). The CDR3 extends over 14 amino acids. Per the germline V gene, CDR1 is MRHNA and CDR2 is SNTAGT.

This clonotype showed up many times. The V call is TRBV6-5, the J call TRBJ2-7; 8 bases map to TRBD1. This CDR3 spans 14 amino acids. Germline V gene lookup returns CDR1 MNHEY and CDR2 SVGAGI. J was trimmed by 4 bases and V by 3 bases; bases with no gene match: 5. CDR3 loop: CASSYSGGQYEQYF. CDR3 DNA: TGTGCCAGCAGTTATTCAGGGGGCCAATACGAGCAGTACTTC.

With regard to this clonotype: A much larger clonotype is one base distant, so this may be a read error. V and J are TRBV18 and TRBJ2-3, with a tentative D call TRBD2 (5 bases). Germline CDR1 is KGHSH and CDR2 is LQKENI. The CDR3 has 15 amino acids. CDR3 residues: CASSPDRGVTDTRYF. DNA for the CDR3: TGTGCCAGCTCACCTGACCGGGGAGTCACAGATACGCGGTATTTT.

This clonotype was detected many times. A read error may account for a junction end that differs from germline. The chain uses TRBV5-1 and TRBJ2-7; 8 bases are a match to TRBD2. Germline V gene data show CDR1 as SGHRS and CDR2 as YFSETQ. The CDR3 is 18 amino acids. The CDR3 nucleotides read TGTGCCAGCAGCTCAGGACGGGTAGCGGGGACTTACTTACACGAGCAGTACTTC. Translated: CASSSGRVAGTYLHEQYF. The whole variable domain, filled in from reference TRBV5-1 and TRBJ2-7, reads KAGVTQTPRYLIKTRGQQVTLSCSPISGHRSVSWYQQTPGQGLQFLFEYFSETQRNKGNFPGRFSGRQFSNSRSEMNVSTLELGDSALYLCASSSGRVAGTYLHEQYFGPGTRLTVT.

This clonotype came up many times. The rearrangement uses TRBV6-1 and TRBJ1-3; TRBD1 aligns across 8 bases. Unmatched junction bases numbered 6, after V lost 6 bases and J lost 2 bases. The CDR3 covers 15 residues. Germline CDR1 and CDR2: MNHNS and SASEGT. The CDR3 DNA reads as TGTGCCAGCAGCCAGGGGGCCCGGACTGGAAACACCATATATTTT. Its translation is CASSQGARTGNTIYF.

A few counts support this clonotype. The V and J genes are TRBV28 and TRBJ2-5, with D tentatively TRBD1 or TRBD2 (6 bases each). This CDR3 spans 17 amino acids. Germline V gene sequence: CDR1 MDHEN, CDR2 SYDVKM. The V end was cut by 6 bases, the J end by 0 bases, with 20 bases between. CDR3 sequence (DNA): TGTGCCAGCAGCCCCGCCGGAGGGGGACCGTACCAAGAGACCCAGTACTTC. Protein sequence: CASSPAGGGPYQETQYF. Variable domain in full (rest from reference TRBV28 and TRBJ2-5): DVKVTQSSRYLVKRTGEKVFLECVQDMDHENMFWYRQDPGLGLRLIYFSYDVKMKEKGDIPEGYSVSREKKERFSLILESASTNQTSMYLCASSPAGGGPYQETQYFGPGTRLLVL.

The chain combines TRBV7-3 with TRBJ1-2; 7 positions agree with TRBD1. Germline assignment: CDR1 SGHTA and CDR2 FQGTGA. The CDR3 extends over 14 amino acids. Unmatched junction bases numbered 4, after V lost 2 bases and J lost 4 bases. The CDR3 reads CASSLGTDLYGYTF. The CDR3 DNA sequence: TGTGCCAGCAGCTTAGGGACAGATCTCTATGGCTACACCTTC.

This clonotype has ten or more counts. The chain employs TRBV18 and TRBJ1-2; TRBD1 might be the D (6 bases). CDR1 KGHSH and CDR2 LQKENI come from the germline V gene. Trimming took 4 bases from V and 3 from J, leaving 9 bases between them. The CDR3 has 13 residues. CDR3 sequence (DNA): TGTGCCAGCTCACTACAGGGTGACTATGGCTACACCTTC. Protein product: CASSLQGDYGYTF.

In regard to this clonotype: Possible read error: a much larger clone is one base away. The chain has TRBV9 and TRBJ2-3; unclear D gene. Germline CDR1 is SGDLS and CDR2 is YYNGEE. This CDR3 is 14 amino acids long. Trimming took off 7 bases at V and 6 bases at J, with 18 bases between the two ends. This chain's CDR3 is CASCLEPPIDTQYF. Here the CDR3 DNA reads TGTGCCAGCTGCCTCGAACCCCCCATCGATACGCAGTATTTT.

This clonotype came up a few times. The chain's CDR3 is CASSLRGTGRAFF. The CDR3 nucleotides read TGTGCCAGCAGCTTGAGGGGGACAGGGAGGGCTTTCTTT. The chain joins TRBV7-2 to TRBJ1-1, with 9 bases identical to TRBD1. Germline CDR1 and CDR2: SGHTA and FQGNSA. CDR3 size: 13 residues. V lost 3 bases and J lost 11; bases outside the gene matches: 7.

The CDR3 nucleotides are TGTGCCAGCAGTTTAGGCTTGAAGGCCACCTGGGGGGACACTGAAGCTTTCTTT. Translation gives CASSLGLKATWGDTEAFF. The V and J genes are TRBV27 and TRBJ1-1; D perhaps matches TRBD1 (5 bases). This CDR3 spans 18 amino acids. CDR1 and CDR2 (germline): MNHEY, SMNVEV (reference sequence). V lost 2 bases, J lost 3 bases, and 22 bases lay in between.

CDR3 sequence (DNA): TGTGCCATCAGGGGACTCAGCGAGGGCGATGAGCAGTTCTTC. Amino acids: CAIRGLSEGDEQFF. The gene calls are TRBV10-3 and TRBJ2-1; the D gene is possibly TRBD2 (6 bases). The V end lost 6 bases, the J end lost 8 bases, and 17 bases lay between the germline ends. The CDR3 has 14 residues. From germline, CDR1 is ENHRY and CDR2 SYGVKD.